The rows below give T cell receptor beta chains drawn from one sample of a study of cytomegalovirus exposure and HLA in healthy donors. Profiling relied on immunoSEQ multiplex PCR, and the TCRdb table lists in-frame clones only, not all of them. The sample consists of around 100,000 clones, 76% of them appearing once. The sequenced material came from PBMCs. The receptors were sampled from a woman aged 45 to 65 in good health and CMV-seropositive. Each CDR3 is given with its conserved first and last residue. A D gene is named only where the DNA matches it firmly. The size of a clone is reported for some rows only, either as once, few or many, or as a class for expanded clones.

d_call j_call v_call clone_size cdr3_aa cdr3_nt
- TRBJ1-2 TRBV19 once CASSPAGGQRRNYGYTF TGTGCCAGTAGCCCGGCGGGGGGGCAACGTAGAAACTATGGCTACACCTTT
TRBD2 TRBJ2-3 TRBV9 - CASSDSGGRDTQYF TGTGCCAGCAGCGATAGCGGGGGAAGGGATACGCAGTATTTT
- TRBJ1-6 TRBV7-8 - CASSLVQGQISPLHF TGTGCCAGCAGCTTAGTGCAGGGGCAGATTTCACCCCTCCACTTT
TRBD2 TRBJ2-7 TRBV5-6 - CASSLFSGGEEQYF TGTGCCAGCAGCTTGTTCTCGGGAGGGGAGGAGCAGTACTTC
TRBD2 TRBJ2-3 TRBV10-3 few CAIKGGSADTQYF TGTGCCATCAAAGGCGGGAGTGCAGATACGCAGTATTTT
TRBD1 TRBJ1-2 TRBV2 - CASSGDRKVDGYTF TGTGCCAGCAGCGGGGACAGGAAAGTAGATGGCTACACCTTC
- TRBJ2-7 TRBV4-1 once CASSQVVTVSYEQYF TGCGCCAGCAGCCAAGTCGTCACGGTCTCCTACGAGCAGTACTTC
TRBD2 TRBJ2-5 TRBV7-9 few CASSTLSGMGETQYF TGTGCCAGCAGCACCCTTAGCGGGATGGGCGAGACCCAGTACTTC
- TRBJ2-1 TRBV2 - CASRAIEGLSGHNEQFF TGTGCCAGCAGAGCCATAGAGGGACTCAGCGGTCACAATGAGCAGTTCTTC
- TRBJ1-1 TRBV6-5 - CASINTGGTEAFF TGTGCCAGCATCAACACGGGGGGGACTGAAGCTTTCTTT
TRBD1 TRBJ2-1 TRBV19 - CATRQGINEQFF TGTGCCACTCGACAGGGAATCAATGAGCAGTTCTTC
- TRBJ2-2 TRBV6-1 - CASSHRDFLTGELFF TGTGCCAGCAGCCACCGGGACTTTCTAACCGGGGAGCTGTTTTTT
- TRBJ1-2 TRBV7-8 once CASSLGRGVHGYTF TGTGCCAGCAGCTTAGGTCGCGGGGTTCATGGCTACACCTTC
- TRBJ1-2 TRBV27 - CASSDHGGSNYGYTF TGTGCCAGCAGTGACCACGGAGGATCTAACTATGGCTACACCTTC
TRBD1 TRBJ1-5 TRBV19 few CASSPRQGLSSQPQHF TGTGCCAGTAGTCCTCGACAGGGCCTATCGTCTCAGCCCCAGCATTTT
TRBD1 TRBJ1-2 TRBV6-5 - CASSWTGSYGYTF TGTGCCAGCAGTTGGACAGGGAGTTATGGCTACACCTTC
TRBD2 TRBJ2-1 TRBV4-2 - CASSPGVSGGYNNEQFF TGTGCCAGCAGCCCGGGTGTCAGCGGGGGGTATAACAATGAGCAGTTCTTC
- TRBJ2-5 TRBV5-4 once CASSRDVNRAETQYF TGTGCCAGCAGCCGGGACGTAAACAGGGCTGAGACCCAGTACTTC
- TRBJ1-1 TRBV4-2 - CASSQDSKNTEAFF TGTGCCAGCAGCCAAGACAGTAAGAACACTGAAGCTTTCTTT
TRBD1 TRBJ1-1 TRBV19 - CASSGDRENSEAFF TGTGCCAGTAGTGGGGACAGGGAAAACTCTGAAGCTTTCTTT
- TRBJ1-5 TRBV18 few CASSPTDSNQPQHF TGTGCCAGCTCGCCAACAGATAGCAATCAGCCCCAGCATTTT
- TRBJ1-1 TRBV2 - CASTVKGKNTEAFF TGTGCCAGCACGGTGAAGGGGAAGAACACTGAAGCTTTCTTT
TRBD1 TRBJ1-4 TRBV5-5 - CASSIRTGGTNEKLFF TGTGCCAGCAGCATCCGGACAGGAGGGACTAATGAAAAACTGTTTTTT
- TRBJ2-7 TRBV9 - CASSGTVTYEQYF TGTGCCAGCAGCGGAACAGTGACCTACGAGCAGTACTTC
- TRBJ1-1 TRBV2 - CASSATEAFF TGTGCCAGCAGTGCAACTGAAGCTTTCTTT
- TRBJ1-5 TRBV6-1 - CASRQVNQPQHF TGTGCCAGCAGGCAGGTGAATCAGCCCCAGCATTTT
- TRBJ1-5 TRBV5-1 - CASSRSGGVNQPQHF TGCGCCAGCAGCCGCTCGGGGGGGGTTAATCAGCCCCAGCATTTT
- TRBJ2-1 TRBV5-1 - CASSGQSSESYSEQFF TGCGCCAGCAGCGGACAAAGTAGTGAATCCTACAGTGAGCAGTTCTTC
TRBD1 TRBJ1-3 TRBV11-2 - CASSFQQGSGNTIYF TGTGCCAGCAGCTTTCAACAGGGGTCTGGAAACACCATATATTTT
TRBD2 TRBJ2-7 TRBV19 - CASSFTGTTYEQYF TGTGCCAGTAGTTTTACCGGGACTACATACGAGCAGTACTTC
TRBD1 TRBJ1-1 TRBV27 - CASNNLRDRNTEAFF TGTGCCAGCAATAATCTCAGGGACAGGAACACTGAAGCTTTCTTT
TRBD2 TRBJ2-3 TRBV2 - CASRTSGGEDTQYF TGTGCCAGCAGAACTAGCGGGGGGGAAGATACGCAGTATTTT
- TRBJ2-7 TRBV19 - CASSPGLPPYEQYF TGTGCCAGTAGTCCGGGACTCCCCCCCTACGAGCAGTACTTC
- TRBJ2-2 TRBV9 - CASRSPGNTGELFF TGTGCCAGCAGGTCGCCAGGAAACACCGGGGAGCTGTTTTTT
- TRBJ1-2 TRBV19 - CASSIDRNYGYTF TGTGCCAGTAGTATTGACAGAAACTATGGCTACACCTTC
- TRBJ1-2 TRBV7-8 - CATPDSYGYTF TGTGCCACCCCGGACTCCTATGGCTACACCTTC
- TRBJ2-1 TRBV30 - CAWMGGTNEQFF TGTGCCTGGATGGGAGGGACAAATGAGCAGTTCTTC
- TRBJ2-1 TRBV7-9 few CASRGVNSGYNEQFF TGTGCCAGCAGAGGAGTAAATAGCGGCTACAATGAGCAGTTCTTC
TRBD1 TRBJ2-7 TRBV5-6 once CASSLGGQGNYEQYF TGTGCCAGCAGCTTGGGGGGACAGGGAAACTACGAGCAGTACTTC
TRBD1 TRBJ1-2 TRBV2 - CATPQGAGYGYTF TGTGCCACCCCCCAGGGGGCAGGCTATGGCTACACCTTC
TRBD1 TRBJ1-2 TRBV19 - CASELRDRPYGYTF TGTGCCAGTGAGCTTCGGGACAGACCTTATGGCTACACCTTC
TRBD2 TRBJ2-3 TRBV7-9 - CASSQTTSGPPTDTQYF TGTGCCAGCAGCCAGACGACTAGCGGGCCACCCACAGATACGCAGTATTTT
- TRBJ1-2 TRBV19 - CASSIDLRRAGDGYTF TGTGCCAGTAGTATAGATCTACGCAGGGCAGGGGATGGCTACACCTTC
- TRBJ2-7 TRBV18 - CASSPGAGYEQYF TGTGCCAGCTCACCTGGTGCAGGCTACGAGCAGTACTTC
TRBD2 TRBJ2-1 TRBV5-4 - CASSPGGSSLMYNEQFF TGTGCCAGCAGTCCGGGGGGATCCTCTCTAATGTACAATGAGCAGTTCTTC
TRBD1 TRBJ2-6 TRBV19 - CASSRTGTGANVLTF TGTGCCAGTAGTCGGACAGGGACCGGGGCCAACGTCCTGACTTTC
TRBD1 TRBJ2-7 TRBV5-4 - CASSWAGTGGMYEQYF TGTGCCAGCAGCTGGGCCGGGACAGGGGGTATGTACGAGCAGTACTTC
TRBD1 TRBJ1-2 TRBV23-1 few CASSQWTGGPRIGGYTF TGCGCCAGCAGCCAGTGGACAGGGGGACCCCGCATAGGTGGCTACACCTTC
TRBD2 TRBJ2-7 TRBV6-6 - CASSLVREGPYEQYF TGTGCCAGCAGTTTGGTGCGGGAGGGACCCTACGAGCAGTACTTC
- TRBJ1-2 TRBV27 - CASSRRDAGGTNYGYTF TGTGCCAGCAGTCGTCGGGACGCCGGAGGGACTAACTATGGCTACACCTTC
TRBD1 TRBJ1-1 TRBV27 - CASSSIYRGNTEAFF TGTGCCAGCAGTTCTATTTACAGGGGAAACACTGAAGCTTTCTTT
TRBD1 TRBJ1-2 TRBV25-1 - CASSDPGGGDGYTF TGTGCCAGCAGTGATCCAGGGGGCGGGGATGGCTACACCTTC
- TRBJ2-2 TRBV19 - CASSISVNTGELFF TGTGCCAGTAGTATTAGTGTGAACACCGGGGAGCTGTTTTTT